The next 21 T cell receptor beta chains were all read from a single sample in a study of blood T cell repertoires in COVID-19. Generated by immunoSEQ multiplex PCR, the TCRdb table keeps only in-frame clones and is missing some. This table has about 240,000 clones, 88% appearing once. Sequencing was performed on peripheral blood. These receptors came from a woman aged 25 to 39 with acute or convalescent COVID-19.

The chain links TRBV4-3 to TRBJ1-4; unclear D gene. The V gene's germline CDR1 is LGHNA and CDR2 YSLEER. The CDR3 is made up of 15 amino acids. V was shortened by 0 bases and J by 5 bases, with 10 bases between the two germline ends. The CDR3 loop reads CASSQDWRSNEKLFF. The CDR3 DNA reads TGCGCCAGCAGCCAAGATTGGCGGTCCAATGAAAAACTGTTTTTT.

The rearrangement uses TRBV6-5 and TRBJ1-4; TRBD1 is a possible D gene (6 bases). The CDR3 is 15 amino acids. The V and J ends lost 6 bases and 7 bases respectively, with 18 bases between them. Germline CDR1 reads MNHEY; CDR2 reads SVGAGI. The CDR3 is CASSQGGAGTEKLFF. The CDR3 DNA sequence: TGTGCCAGCAGCCAAGGGGGGGCAGGGACTGAAAAACTGTTTTTT.

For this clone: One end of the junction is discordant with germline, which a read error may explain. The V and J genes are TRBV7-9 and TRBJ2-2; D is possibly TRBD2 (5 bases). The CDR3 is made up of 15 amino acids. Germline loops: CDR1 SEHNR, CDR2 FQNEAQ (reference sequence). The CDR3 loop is CASSVAGNNTGELFF. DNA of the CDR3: TGTGCCAGCAGCGTAGCCGGGAACAACACCGGGGAGCTGTTTTTT.

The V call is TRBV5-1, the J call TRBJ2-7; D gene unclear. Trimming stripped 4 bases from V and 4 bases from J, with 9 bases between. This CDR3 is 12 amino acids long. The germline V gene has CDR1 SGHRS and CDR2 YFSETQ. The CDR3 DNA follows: TGCGCCAGCAGCCCGGCGGAGTACGAGCAGTACTTC. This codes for CASSPAEYEQYF.

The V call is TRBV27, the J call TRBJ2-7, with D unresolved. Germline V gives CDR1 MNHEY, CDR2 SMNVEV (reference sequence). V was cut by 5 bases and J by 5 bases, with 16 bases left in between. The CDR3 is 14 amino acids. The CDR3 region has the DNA TGTGCCAGCAGTCCCTATTACCTAGTCGACGAGCAGTACTTC. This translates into CASSPYYLVDEQYF.

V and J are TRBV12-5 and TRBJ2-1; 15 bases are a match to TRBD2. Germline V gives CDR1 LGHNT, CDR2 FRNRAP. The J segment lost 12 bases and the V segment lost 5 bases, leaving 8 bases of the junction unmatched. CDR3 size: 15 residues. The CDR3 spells CASGGGLAGGPRQFF. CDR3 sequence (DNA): TGTGCTAGTGGTGGTGGACTAGCGGGAGGGCCGCGGCAGTTCTTC.

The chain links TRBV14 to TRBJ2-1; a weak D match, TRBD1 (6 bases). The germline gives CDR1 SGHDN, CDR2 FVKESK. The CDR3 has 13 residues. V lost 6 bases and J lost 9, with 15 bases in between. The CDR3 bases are TGTGCCAGCAGGCAAATCCAGGGGACTGAGCAGTTCTTC. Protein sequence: CASRQIQGTEQFF.

CDR3 loop: CASSRKPRSNQPQHF. CDR3 nucleotides: TGTGCCAGCAGCCGAAAACCCAGGAGCAATCAGCCCCAGCATTTT. This chain uses TRBV6-6 with TRBJ1-5; D remains unclear. This CDR3 region has 15 residues. Germline values: CDR1 MNHNY, CDR2 SVGAGI (reference sequence). V dropped 6 bases and J dropped 1 base, with 13 bases sitting between them.

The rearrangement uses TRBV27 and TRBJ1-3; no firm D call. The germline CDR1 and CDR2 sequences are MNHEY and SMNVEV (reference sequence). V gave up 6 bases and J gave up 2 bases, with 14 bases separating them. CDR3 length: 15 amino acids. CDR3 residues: CASSLSSRAGNTIYF. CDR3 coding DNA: TGTGCCAGCAGCCTCTCCTCCCGGGCTGGAAACACCATATATTTT.

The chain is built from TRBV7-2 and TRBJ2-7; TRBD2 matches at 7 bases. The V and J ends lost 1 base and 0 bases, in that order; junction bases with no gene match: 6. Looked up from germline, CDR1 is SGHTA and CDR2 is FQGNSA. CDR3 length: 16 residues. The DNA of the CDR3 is TGTGCCAGCAGCTTAGGGTCTAGCGGAAACTCCTACGAGCAGTACTTC. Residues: CASSLGSSGNSYEQYF.

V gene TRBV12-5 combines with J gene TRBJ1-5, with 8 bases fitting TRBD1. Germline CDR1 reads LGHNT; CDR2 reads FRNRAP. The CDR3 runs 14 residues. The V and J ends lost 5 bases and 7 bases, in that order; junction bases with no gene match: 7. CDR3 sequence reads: CASGPGQGSQPQHF. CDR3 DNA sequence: TGTGCTAGTGGTCCCGGACAGGGAAGCCAGCCCCAGCATTTT.

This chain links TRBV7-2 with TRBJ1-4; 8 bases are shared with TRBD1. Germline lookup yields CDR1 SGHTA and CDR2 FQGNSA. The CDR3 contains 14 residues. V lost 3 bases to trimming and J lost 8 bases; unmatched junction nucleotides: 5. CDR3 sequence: CASSLQGAAEKLFF. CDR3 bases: TGTGCCAGCAGCTTGCAGGGGGCTGCGGAAAAACTGTTTTTT.

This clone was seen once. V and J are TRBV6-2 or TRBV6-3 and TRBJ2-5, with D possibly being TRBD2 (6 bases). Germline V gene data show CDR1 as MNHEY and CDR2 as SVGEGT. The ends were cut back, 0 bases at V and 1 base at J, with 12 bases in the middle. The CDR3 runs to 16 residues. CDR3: CASSYSGRTTQETQYF. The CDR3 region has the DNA TGTGCCAGCAGTTACTCAGGCAGGACTACCCAAGAGACCCAGTACTTC.

CDR3 protein: CATSDFYTGETQYF. The CDR3 DNA reads TGTGCCACCAGTGATTTCTACACCGGGGAGACCCAGTACTTC. The chain links TRBV24-1 to TRBJ2-5; unclear D gene. V was cut by 1 base and J by 5 bases, with 10 bases left in between. Germline CDR1 is KGHDR and CDR2 is SFDVKD. The CDR3 is 14 amino acids.

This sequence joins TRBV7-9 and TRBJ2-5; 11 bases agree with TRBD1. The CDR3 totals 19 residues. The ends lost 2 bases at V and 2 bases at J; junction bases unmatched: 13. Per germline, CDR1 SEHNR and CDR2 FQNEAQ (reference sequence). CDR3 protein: CASSLRAKTGTGGQETQYF. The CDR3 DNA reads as TGTGCCAGCAGCTTACGCGCGAAAACCGGGACAGGGGGGCAAGAGACCCAGTACTTC.

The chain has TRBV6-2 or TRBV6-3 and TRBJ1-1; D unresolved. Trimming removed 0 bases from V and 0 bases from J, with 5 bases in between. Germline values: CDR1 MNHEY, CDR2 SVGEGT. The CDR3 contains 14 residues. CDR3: CASSYSQLNTEAFF. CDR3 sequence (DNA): TGTGCCAGCAGTTACTCGCAGTTGAACACTGAAGCTTTCTTT.

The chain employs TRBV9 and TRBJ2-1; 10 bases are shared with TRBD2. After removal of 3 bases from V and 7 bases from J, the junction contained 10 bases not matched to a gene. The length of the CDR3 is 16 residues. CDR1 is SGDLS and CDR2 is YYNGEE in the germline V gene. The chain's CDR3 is CASSAPAGGPINEQFF. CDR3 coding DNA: TGTGCCAGCAGCGCACCAGCGGGAGGGCCTATAAATGAGCAGTTCTTC. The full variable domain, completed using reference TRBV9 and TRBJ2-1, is DSGVTQTPKHLITATGQRVTLRCSPRSGDLSVYWYQQSLDQGLQFLIQYYNGEERAKGNILERFSAQQFPDLHSELNLSSLELGDSALYFCASSAPAGGPINEQFFGPGTRLTVL.

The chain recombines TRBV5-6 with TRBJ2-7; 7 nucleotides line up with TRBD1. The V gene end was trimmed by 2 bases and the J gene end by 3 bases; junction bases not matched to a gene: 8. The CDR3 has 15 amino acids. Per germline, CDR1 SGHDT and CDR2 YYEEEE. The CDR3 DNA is TGTGCCAGCAGCTTAGGGGGCAGTCCCTACTACGAGCAGTACTTC. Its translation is CASSLGGSPYYEQYF.

CDR3 region: CASSPGQFLAQFF. CDR3 DNA sequence: TGTGCCAGCAGCCCAGGACAGTTCTTGGCGCAGTTCTTC. V gene TRBV7-2 combines with J gene TRBJ2-1; D might be TRBD1 (6 bases). This CDR3 spans 13 amino acids. V was clipped by 5 bases and J by 12 bases, with 17 bases between them. From germline, CDR1 is SGHTA and CDR2 FQGNSA. Filled out from reference TRBV7-2 and TRBJ2-1, the complete variable domain reads GAGVSQSPSNKVTEKGKDVELRCDPISGHTALYWYRQSLGQGLEFLIYFQGNSAPDKSGLPSDRFSAERTGGSVSTLTIQRTQQEDSAVYLCASSPGQFLAQFFGPGTRLTVL.

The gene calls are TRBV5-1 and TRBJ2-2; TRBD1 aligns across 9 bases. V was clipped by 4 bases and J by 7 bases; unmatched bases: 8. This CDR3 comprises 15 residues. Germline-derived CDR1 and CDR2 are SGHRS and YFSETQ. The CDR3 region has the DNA TGCGCCAGCAGCGCCGGGACAGGGTATGGCGGGGAGCTGTTTTTT. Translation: CASSAGTGYGGELFF.

CDR3 DNA sequence: TGTGCCATCAGTGAAACTAGCGGGAGGGCCAGTGGATGGCAGTTCTTC. Translation gives CAISETSGRASGWQFF. The chain is built from TRBV10-3 and TRBJ2-1; TRBD2 matches 13 bases. V dropped 3 bases and J dropped 12; count of bases not matched to a gene: 11. This CDR3 has 16 amino acids. Germline CDR1 reads ENHRY; CDR2 reads SYGVKD.